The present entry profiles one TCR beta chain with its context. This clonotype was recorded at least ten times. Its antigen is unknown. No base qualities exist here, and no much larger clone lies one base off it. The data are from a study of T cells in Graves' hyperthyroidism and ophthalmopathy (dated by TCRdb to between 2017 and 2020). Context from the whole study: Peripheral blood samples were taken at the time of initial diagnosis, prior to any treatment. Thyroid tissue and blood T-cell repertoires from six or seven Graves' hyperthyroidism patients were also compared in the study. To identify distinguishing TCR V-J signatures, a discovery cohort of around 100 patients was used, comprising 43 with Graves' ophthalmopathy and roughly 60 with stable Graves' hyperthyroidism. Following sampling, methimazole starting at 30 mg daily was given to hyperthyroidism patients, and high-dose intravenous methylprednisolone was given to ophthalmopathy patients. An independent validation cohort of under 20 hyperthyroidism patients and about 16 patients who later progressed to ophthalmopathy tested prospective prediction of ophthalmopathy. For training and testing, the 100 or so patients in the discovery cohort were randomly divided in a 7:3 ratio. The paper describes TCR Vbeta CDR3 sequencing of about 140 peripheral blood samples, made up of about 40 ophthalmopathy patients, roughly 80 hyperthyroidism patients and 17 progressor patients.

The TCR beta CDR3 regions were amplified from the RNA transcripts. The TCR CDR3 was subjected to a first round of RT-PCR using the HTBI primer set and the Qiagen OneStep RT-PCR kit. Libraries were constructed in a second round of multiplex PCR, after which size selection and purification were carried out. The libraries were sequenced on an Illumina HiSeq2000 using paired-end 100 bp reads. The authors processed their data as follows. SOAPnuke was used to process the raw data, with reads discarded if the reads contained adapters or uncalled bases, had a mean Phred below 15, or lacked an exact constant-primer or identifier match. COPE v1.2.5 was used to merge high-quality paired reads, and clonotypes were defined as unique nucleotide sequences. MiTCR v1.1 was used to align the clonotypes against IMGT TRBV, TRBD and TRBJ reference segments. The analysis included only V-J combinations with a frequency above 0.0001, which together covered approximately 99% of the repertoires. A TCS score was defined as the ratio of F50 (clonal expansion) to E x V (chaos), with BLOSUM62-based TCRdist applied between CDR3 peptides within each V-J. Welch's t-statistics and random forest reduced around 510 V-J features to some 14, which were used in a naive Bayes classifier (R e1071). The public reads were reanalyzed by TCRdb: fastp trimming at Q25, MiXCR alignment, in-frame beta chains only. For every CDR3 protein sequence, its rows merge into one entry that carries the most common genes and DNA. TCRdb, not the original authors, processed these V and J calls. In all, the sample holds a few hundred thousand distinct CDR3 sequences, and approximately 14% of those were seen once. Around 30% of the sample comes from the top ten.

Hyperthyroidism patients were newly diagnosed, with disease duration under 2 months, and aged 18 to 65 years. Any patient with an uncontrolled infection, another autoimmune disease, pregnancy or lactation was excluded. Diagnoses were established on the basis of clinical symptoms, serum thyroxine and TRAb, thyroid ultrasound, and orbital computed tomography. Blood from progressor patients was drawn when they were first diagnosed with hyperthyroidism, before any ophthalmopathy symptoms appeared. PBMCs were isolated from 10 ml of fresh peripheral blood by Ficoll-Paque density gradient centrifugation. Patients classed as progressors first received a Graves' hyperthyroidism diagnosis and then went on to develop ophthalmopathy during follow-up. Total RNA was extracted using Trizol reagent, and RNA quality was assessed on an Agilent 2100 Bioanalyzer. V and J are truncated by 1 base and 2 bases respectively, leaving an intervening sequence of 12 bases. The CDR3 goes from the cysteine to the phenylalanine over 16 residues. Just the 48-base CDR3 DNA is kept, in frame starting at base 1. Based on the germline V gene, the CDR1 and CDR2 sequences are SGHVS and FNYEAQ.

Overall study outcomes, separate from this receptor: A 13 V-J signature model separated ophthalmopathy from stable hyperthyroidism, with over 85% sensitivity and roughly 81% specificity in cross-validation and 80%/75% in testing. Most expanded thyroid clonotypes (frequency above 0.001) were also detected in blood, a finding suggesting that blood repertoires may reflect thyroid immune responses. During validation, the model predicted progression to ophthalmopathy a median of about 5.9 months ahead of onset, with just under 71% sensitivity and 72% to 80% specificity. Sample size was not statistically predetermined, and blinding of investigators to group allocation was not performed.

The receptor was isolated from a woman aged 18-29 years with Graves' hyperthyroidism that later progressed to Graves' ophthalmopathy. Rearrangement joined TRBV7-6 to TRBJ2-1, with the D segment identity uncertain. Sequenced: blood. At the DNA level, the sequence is TGTGCCAGCAGCTTAGATGCGAGAGCCCCCTACAATGAGCAGTTCTTC. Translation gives CASSLDARAPYNEQFF. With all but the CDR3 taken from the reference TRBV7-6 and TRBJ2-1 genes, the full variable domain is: GAGVSQSPRYKVTKRGQDVALRCDPISGHVSLYWYRQALGQGPEFLTYFNYEAQQDKSGLPNDRFSAERPEGSISTLTIQRTEQRDSAMYRCASSLDARAPYNEQFFGPGTRLTVL.